Presented here are 14 T cell receptor beta chains from one specimen sequenced in a study of blood T cell repertoires in COVID-19 (dated by TCRdb to 2020 to 2022). The library relied on the immunoSEQ multiplex PCR assay. Imported from immuneACCESS, the table was reduced by TCRdb to in-frame sequences with V and J called. These copies leave out some clones; in studies compared against another copy, an unresolved V gene accounts for under half, and the cause of the remainder is not known. The sample yields a few hundred thousand clones; around nine tenths were counted once. Jointly, the top ten make up under 9% of the sample. Source material: peripheral blood. All receptors derive from a woman in her sixties or seventies with active or convalescent COVID-19.

This clone occurred a few times. The chain has TRBV10-1 and TRBJ1-2; D call uncertain. V was clipped by 10 bases and J by 9 bases, with 21 bases between them. This CDR3 is built from 13 residues. Per germline, CDR1 WNHNN and CDR2 SYGVQD (reference sequence). Here the CDR3 DNA reads TGCGCCATCCTATGGGTGGCCCCGGGGAGCTACACCTTC. As protein: CAILWVAPGSYTF.

The chain uses TRBV7-8 and TRBJ2-7; 8 nucleotides agree with TRBD1. This CDR3 contains 14 residues. Unmatched junction bases numbered 6, after V lost 3 bases and J lost 5 bases. CDR1 is SGHVS, CDR2 FQNEAQ, per germline. The CDR3 nucleotides are TGTGCCAGCAGCTTCCCGACAGGGGCCAACGAGCAGTACTTC. Encoded protein: CASSFPTGANEQYF.

The chain combines TRBV7-9 with TRBJ2-7, with D possibly matching TRBD1 (6 bases). Between the trimmed V and J ends, which lost 5 bases and 4 bases, there was a span of 9 bases. CDR1 and CDR2 (germline): SEHNR, FQNEAQ (reference sequence). This CDR3 is 12 amino acids long. CDR3 region: CASSRTDYEQYF. CDR3 coding DNA: TGTGCCAGCAGCCGGACAGATTACGAGCAGTACTTC.

The chain's CDR3 is CASSVDANYGYTF. The CDR3 coding sequence is TGCGCCAGCAGCGTCGATGCGAACTATGGCTACACCTTC. The gene calls are TRBV5-1 and TRBJ1-2; no clear D gene. The germline gives CDR1 SGHRS, CDR2 YFSETQ. The CDR3 loop spans 13 amino acids. The germline V and J ends were trimmed by 4 bases and 2 bases, with 9 bases remaining between them.

This chain connects TRBV6-6 to TRBJ2-3; D gene ambiguous. The CDR3 extends over 16 amino acids. With 6 bases removed from V and 2 bases from J, the gap between germline ends came to 18 bases. Looked up from germline, CDR1 is MNHNY and CDR2 is SVGAGI (reference sequence). For the CDR3, the DNA is TGTGCCAGCAGACCCTTACAAGATGGAGTCACAGATACGCAGTATTTT. It is translated as CASRPLQDGVTDTQYF.

The J gene is TRBJ2-4, the V gene TRBV12-5; D unresolved. CDR1 LGHNT and CDR2 FRNRAP come from the germline V gene. The CDR3 has 17 amino acids. Trimming stripped 2 bases from V and 1 base from J, with 15 bases between. CDR3 in amino acids: CASGLPQARGAKNIQYF. DNA for the CDR3: TGTGCTAGTGGTTTGCCGCAGGCCCGTGGGGCCAAAAACATTCAGTACTTC.

The DNA of the CDR3 is TGTGCCAGCAGCTTAGGGCAGGGGAGGGAGGAAGCTTTCTTT. Encoded protein: CASSLGQGREEAFF. This chain joins TRBV11-2 and TRBJ1-1; D may be TRBD1 (6 bases). The V end was cut by 1 base, the J end by 8 bases, with 14 bases between. The CDR3 extends over 14 amino acids. Germline values: CDR1 SGHAT, CDR2 FQNNGV. Drawing the rest from reference TRBV11-2 and TRBJ1-1, the complete variable domain is EAGVAQSPRYKIIEKRQSVAFWCNPISGHATLYWYQQILGQGPKLLIQFQNNGVVDDSQLPKDRFSAERLKGVDSTLKIQPAKLEDSAVYLCASSLGQGREEAFFGQGTRLTVV.

The CDR3 DNA reads TGTGCCAGTAGTCCTAGCCCTAATACTAATGAAAAACTGTTTTTT. It codes for CASSPSPNTNEKLFF. J is TRBJ1-4 and V is TRBV19, with D unclear. The V gene lost 5 bases and the J gene lost 2 bases, with 12 bases spanning the gap. The V gene's germline CDR1 is LNHDA and CDR2 SQIVND (reference sequence). This CDR3 is built from 15 residues.

The genes are TRBV5-1 and TRBJ1-1, with D possibly matching TRBD1 (6 bases). The CDR3 length is 15 residues. In germline, CDR1 is SGHRS, CDR2 YFSETQ. The V end was cut by 3 bases, the J end by 3 bases, with 15 bases between. The CDR3 DNA follows: TGCGCCAGCAGCTGGCGGGGGGCGCTGGACACTGAAGCTTTCTTT. As protein: CASSWRGALDTEAFF.

This clone was detected a few times. The gene calls are TRBV3-1 (or the pseudogene TRBV3-2) and TRBJ1-1; D not certain. V lost 6 bases and J 0 bases, leaving 11 bases between the germline ends. Per the germline V gene, CDR1 is LGHDT and CDR2 is YNNKEL (reference sequence). The CDR3 runs 14 residues. CDR3 DNA sequence: TGTGCCAGCAGAAGCGGCGGGTTGAACACTGAAGCTTTCTTT. Its translation is CASRSGGLNTEAFF.

The V call is TRBV10-2, the J call TRBJ2-3, with a tentative D call TRBD2 (5 bases). CDR1 is WSHSY and CDR2 is SAAADI in the germline V gene. V lost 8 bases and J lost 4, with 10 bases in between. CDR3 length: 12 residues. CDR3 region: CASLRVADTQYF. For the CDR3, the DNA is TGCGCCAGCTTGAGGGTGGCAGATACGCAGTATTTT.

The V gene is TRBV19, the J gene TRBJ1-5, with 8 bases that match TRBD1. The germline V gene encodes CDR1 LNHDA and CDR2 SQIVND (reference sequence). With V trimmed by 9 bases and J by 3 bases, 4 bases remained unmatched. The CDR3 has 13 residues. The CDR3 DNA reads TGTGCCAGCCACAGGGGGAACAATCAGCCCCAGCATTTT. Protein product: CASHRGNNQPQHF.

This chain joins TRBV7-2 and TRBJ1-1; D is uncertain. V lost 3 bases and J lost 6, with 14 bases in between. The CDR3 is made up of 14 amino acids. Germline V CDR1 and CDR2: SGHTA, FQGNSA. CDR3 sequence reads: CASSLSIGRAEAFF. In DNA, the CDR3 is TGTGCCAGCAGCTTGTCTATTGGTCGCGCTGAAGCTTTCTTT.

The rearrangement uses TRBV9 and TRBJ1-1, with D possibly being TRBD1 (6 bases). V shed 0 bases and J shed 1 base, with 13 bases lying between them. Per the germline V gene, CDR1 is SGDLS and CDR2 is YYNGEE. This CDR3 comprises 16 residues. This CDR3 is CASSVVQGRGNTEAFF. CDR3 bases: TGTGCCAGCAGCGTAGTGCAGGGGAGGGGGAACACTGAAGCTTTCTTT.